The source of this T cell receptor (beta chain) is a study of blood T cell repertoires in COVID-19. In the study overall: There were acute and convalescent COVID-19 samples, and they came from the United States, Italy and Spain. PBMCs, B-cell-depleted T cells, or T cells provided the cDNA or gDNA that made up the material.

In germline, CDR1 is SGHNT, CDR2 YYREEE (reference sequence). The CDR3 has 14 residues. With V trimmed by 4 bases and J by 8 bases, 7 bases remained unmatched. Source study methods: Reference gene primer amplification yielded estimated nucleated cell counts. Sequenced by immunoSEQ multiplex PCR; TCRdb stores in-frame clones only, minus some. V and J calls and clone size are those listed in that table; D and trimming were worked out from the DNA. The data contain 300,000 to 400,000 clones, about 93% of them singletons. The sample comprised peripheral blood. The rearrangement joins TRBV5-4 to TRBJ2-2; 8 bases match TRBD1. The TCR sequence derives from a woman in her late teens or twenties who had recovered from COVID-19. This CDR3 reads CASSNNRGFGELFF. The CDR3, as DNA: TGTGCCAGCAGCAACAACAGGGGGTTTGGGGAGCTGTTTTTT.